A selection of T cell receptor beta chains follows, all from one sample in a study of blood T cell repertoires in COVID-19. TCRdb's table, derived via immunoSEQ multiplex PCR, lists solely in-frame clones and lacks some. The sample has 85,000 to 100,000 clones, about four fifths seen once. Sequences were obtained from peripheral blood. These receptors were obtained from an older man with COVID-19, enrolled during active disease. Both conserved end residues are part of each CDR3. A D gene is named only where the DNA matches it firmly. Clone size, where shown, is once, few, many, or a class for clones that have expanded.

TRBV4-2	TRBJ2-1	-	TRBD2	CASSQVSSGRTYNEQFF	TGTGCCAGCAGCCAAGTGTCTAGCGGGAGGACCTACAATGAGCAGTTCTTC
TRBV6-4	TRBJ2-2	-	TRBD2	CASSEQAGGTGELFF	TGTGCCAGCAGTGAACAAGCGGGAGGTACCGGGGAGCTGTTTTTT
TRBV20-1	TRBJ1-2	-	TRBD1	CSASAGQGYGYTF	TGCAGTGCTAGTGCGGGACAGGGGTATGGCTACACCTTC
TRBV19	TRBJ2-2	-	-	CASGTRGFRAGELFF	TGTGCCAGTGGTACCAGGGGATTTAGGGCCGGGGAGCTGTTTTTT
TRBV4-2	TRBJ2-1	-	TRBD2	CASSQVESGVRHEQFF	TGTGCCAGCAGCCAAGTCGAAAGCGGGGTGAGGCATGAGCAGTTCTTC
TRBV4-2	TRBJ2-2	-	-	CASRAQTGNTGELFF	TGTGCCAGCAGGGCCCAGACAGGGAACACCGGGGAGCTGTTTTTT
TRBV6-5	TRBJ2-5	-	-	CASRFGGETQYF	TGTGCCAGCAGGTTTGGGGGGGAGACCCAGTACTTC
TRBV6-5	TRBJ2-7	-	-	CASRPTRGTYEQYF	TGTGCCAGCAGACCCACCCGGGGGACCTACGAGCAGTACTTC
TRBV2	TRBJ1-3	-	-	CASRLDSGNTIYF	TGTGCCAGCAGGTTGGACAGTGGAAACACCATATATTTT
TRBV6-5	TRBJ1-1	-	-	CASSLEGWTEAFF	TGTGCCAGCAGTTTGGAGGGCTGGACTGAAGCTTTCTTT
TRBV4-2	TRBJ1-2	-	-	CASSPRGGGYTF	TGTGCCAGCAGCCCACGCGGGGGGGGCTACACCTTC
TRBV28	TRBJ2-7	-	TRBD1	CASSTHTGGSYEQYF	TGTGCCAGCAGTACCCATACAGGGGGCTCCTACGAGCAGTACTTC
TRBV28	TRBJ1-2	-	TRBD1	CASSLSDRGPSYGYTF	TGTGCCAGCAGTTTGTCGGACAGGGGTCCCTCCTATGGCTACACCTTC
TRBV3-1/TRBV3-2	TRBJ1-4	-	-	CASSLRVSEVKLFF	TGTGCCAGCAGCCTCAGGGTTTCTGAGGTAAAACTGTTTTTT
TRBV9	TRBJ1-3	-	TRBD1	CASSSTTRVGTGTGNTIYF	TGTGCCAGCAGTAGTACCACCCGGGTAGGGACAGGGACTGGAAACACCATATATTTT
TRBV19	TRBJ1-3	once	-	CASSIVLAAGNTIYF	TGTGCCAGTAGTATAGTTTTGGCCGCTGGAAACACCATATATTTT
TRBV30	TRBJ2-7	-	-	CAWSAGLPYEQYF	TGTGCCTGGAGTGCGGGACTCCCATACGAGCAGTACTTC
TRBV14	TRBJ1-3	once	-	CASSQDRGGNTIYF	TGTGCCAGCAGCCAAGATAGGGGCGGAAACACCATATATTTT
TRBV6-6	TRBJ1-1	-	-	CASSYSGVREAFF	TGTGCCAGCAGTTACTCCGGGGTCAGGGAAGCTTTCTTT
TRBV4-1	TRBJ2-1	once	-	CASSQAPTGGSYNEQFF	TGCGCCAGCAGCCAAGCCCCGACAGGTGGCTCCTACAATGAGCAGTTCTTC
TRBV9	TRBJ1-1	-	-	CASSVEGVVNTEAFF	TGTGCCAGCAGCGTAGAGGGGGTGGTTAACACTGAAGCTTTCTTT
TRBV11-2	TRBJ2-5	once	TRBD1	CASSSRDRGIETQYF	TGTGCCAGCAGCTCAAGGGACAGGGGAATAGAGACCCAGTACTTC
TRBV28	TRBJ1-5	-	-	CASRPTGTSNQPQHF	TGTGCCAGCAGGCCTACAGGGACCAGCAATCAGCCCCAGCATTTT
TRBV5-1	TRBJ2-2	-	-	CASSARGKSGNTGELFF	TGCGCCAGCAGTGCGCGAGGAAAAAGCGGGAACACCGGGGAGCTGTTTTTT
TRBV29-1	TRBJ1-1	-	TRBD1	CSVDVTGGVEAFF	TGCAGCGTCGACGTGACAGGGGGCGTTGAAGCTTTCTTT
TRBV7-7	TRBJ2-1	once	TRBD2	CASSFGTSKGNEQFF	TGTGCCAGCAGCTTTGGGACTAGCAAAGGGAATGAGCAGTTCTTC
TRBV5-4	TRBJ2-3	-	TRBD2	CASSLGLAGFTDTQYF	TGTGCCAGCAGCTTGGGTCTAGCGGGGTTCACAGATACGCAGTATTTT
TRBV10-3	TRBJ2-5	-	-	CAISESRAQTSGETQYF	TGTGCCATCAGTGAGTCAAGGGCGCAAACAAGCGGGGAGACCCAGTACTTC
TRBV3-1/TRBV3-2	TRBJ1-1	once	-	CASSRGDNPEAFF	TGTGCCAGCAGCCGAGGGGACAATCCTGAAGCTTTCTTT
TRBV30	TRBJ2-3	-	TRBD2	CAWSLGGGSDTQYF	TGTGCCTGGAGCTTGGGGGGGGGATCAGATACGCAGTATTTT
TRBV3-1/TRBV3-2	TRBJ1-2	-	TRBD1	CASSQGQGKGYTF	TGTGCCAGCAGCCAAGGACAGGGCAAGGGCTACACCTTC
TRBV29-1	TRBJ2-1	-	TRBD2	CSVGLAGDNEQFF	TGCAGCGTGGGACTAGCGGGAGACAATGAGCAGTTCTTC
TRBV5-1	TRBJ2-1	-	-	CASSLAGTGYNEQFF	TGCGCCAGCAGCTTGGCAGGGACTGGCTACAATGAGCAGTTCTTC
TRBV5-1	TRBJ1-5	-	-	CASSLTTGSNQPQHF	TGCGCCAGCAGCTTAACGACAGGCAGCAATCAGCCCCAGCATTTT
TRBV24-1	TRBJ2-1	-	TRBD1	CATSDPSRFVDRDRFSYNEQFF	TGTGCCACCAGTGATCCCAGCCGATTTGTAGACAGGGACCGTTTCTCCTACAATGAGCAGTTCTTC
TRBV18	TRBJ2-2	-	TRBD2	CASSPSAGGSNTGELFF	TGTGCCAGCTCACCGTCGGCGGGAGGATCGAACACCGGGGAGCTGTTTTTT
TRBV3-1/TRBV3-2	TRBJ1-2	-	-	CASSHSSYGYTF	TGTGCCAGCAGCCATAGCAGCTATGGCTACACCTTC
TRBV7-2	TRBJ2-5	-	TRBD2	CASSSGLAGGLQETQYF	TGTGCCAGCAGCTCGGGACTAGCGGGGGGCCTGCAAGAGACCCAGTACTTC
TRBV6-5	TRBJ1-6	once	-	CASRLEGGYNSPLHF	TGTGCCAGCAGGCTTGAGGGAGGTTACAATTCACCCCTCCACTTT
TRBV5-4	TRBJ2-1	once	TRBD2	CASSLSSGGPANNEQFF	TGTGCCAGCAGCTTGTCTAGCGGGGGGCCCGCTAACAATGAGCAGTTCTTC
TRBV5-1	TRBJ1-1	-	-	CASSLVGPREGTEAFF	TGCGCCAGCAGCTTGGTTGGGCCGAGGGAGGGCACTGAAGCTTTCTTT
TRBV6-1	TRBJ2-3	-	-	CASSEMIGGTDTQYF	TGTGCCAGCAGTGAAATGATAGGGGGCACAGATACGCAGTATTTT
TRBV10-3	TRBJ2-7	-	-	CAISDGSPTGTNSYEQYF	TGTGCCATCAGTGATGGGTCCCCAACCGGGACAAACTCCTACGAGCAGTACTTC
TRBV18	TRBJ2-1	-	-	CASSPLAPSSYNEQFF	TGTGCCAGCTCACCACTAGCGCCGAGCTCCTACAATGAGCAGTTCTTC
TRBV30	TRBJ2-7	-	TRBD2	CAWSPGLAGVEQYF	TGTGCCTGGAGTCCGGGACTAGCGGGAGTTGAGCAGTACTTC